This T cell receptor (beta chain) was recovered during a study of blood T cell repertoires in COVID-19. In the study overall: Acute and convalescent COVID-19 samples came from the United States, Italy and Spain. In each case, the material was cDNA or gDNA derived from T cells, B-cell-depleted T cells, or PBMCs.

Original data processing: Reference gene primer amplification gave nucleated cell count estimates. The table came from immunoSEQ multiplex PCR; TCRdb's copy has only in-frame clones and leaves some out. V and J calls and clone size are as listed in that table; D and trimming were resolved from the DNA. The sample yields under 250,000 clones, 84% seen once. Germline-derived CDR1 and CDR2 are LNHDA and SQIVND (reference sequence). The CDR3 extends over 15 amino acids. The V and J ends lost 3 bases and 1 base, in that order; junction bases with no gene match: 3. The receptor was isolated from a man over 45 with acute or convalescent COVID-19. The sample consisted of peripheral blood. V is TRBV19 and J is TRBJ1-5, with 7 bases aligning to TRBD1. In DNA form, the CDR3 reads TGTGCCAGTAGTATTGGACAGGCCAGCAATCAGCCCCAGCATTTT. As protein: CASSIGQASNQPQHF. Supplemented by reference TRBV19 and TRBJ1-5, the full variable domain reads DGGITQSPKYLFRKEGQNVTLSCEQNLNHDAMYWYRQDPGQGLRLIYYSQIVNDFQKGDIAEGYSVSREKKESFPLTVTSAQKNPTAFYLCASSIGQASNQPQHFGDGTRLSIL.